Listed here are 9 T cell receptor beta chains from one sample, sequenced in a study of T cells expressing NK-cell markers. TCRdb re-called the 5' RACE reads; every CDR3 protein appears as one record, without DNA. This listing includes around 550,000 distinct CDR3 sequences. The sequencing sample was made of blood T cells: a sorted CD56 or NKG2C T cell subset, CD4+ or CD8+ T cells, or bulk PBMC T cells (not recorded which). The receptors were sampled from a man aged 18 to 30 in good health.

This chain links TRBV7-9 with TRBJ2-3. The CDR3 spans 13 residues. The V gene's germline CDR1 is SEHNR and CDR2 FQNEAQ (reference sequence). CDR3 region: CAGSSTSTDTQYF.

The gene calls are TRBV3-1 and TRBJ1-2; TCRdb calls TRBD1, which cannot be checked without DNA. Germline CDR1 and CDR2: LGHDT and YNNKEL (reference sequence). This CDR3 region has 15 residues. CDR3 in amino acids: CASSHAGIYGDGYTF. The full variable domain, in which reference TRBV3-1 and TRBJ1-2 provide the parts outside the CDR3, is DTAVSQTPKYLVTQMGNDKSIKCEQNLGHDTMYWYKQDSKKFLKIMFSYNNKELIINETVPNRFSPKSPDKAHLNLHINSLELGDSAVYFCASSHAGIYGDGYTFGSGTRLTVV.

The chain is built from TRBV15 and TRBJ1-5. The CDR3 consists of 14 residues. Germline assignment: CDR1 LNHNV and CDR2 YYDKDF (reference sequence). CDR3 protein: CATRSGRGNQPQHF.

This chain connects TRBV12-3 or TRBV12-4 to TRBJ2-2; TCRdb's D gene call, TRBD1, goes unchecked for lack of DNA. The CDR3 contains 15 residues. CDR3 sequence reads: CASSFSQGTTGELFF.

The chain couples TRBV20-1 to TRBJ2-3; checking the TCRdb D call of TRBD2 is not possible without DNA. The germline V gene has CDR1 DFQATT and CDR2 SNEGSKA (reference sequence). This CDR3 is 15 amino acids long. The chain's CDR3 is CSARLAGRVLDTQYF.

The chain carries TRBV12-3 or TRBV12-4 and TRBJ2-1; TCRdb designates TRBD1, a call that cannot be tested without DNA. CDR3 length equals 14 residues. The CDR3 here is CASSLGGPGNEQFF.

V gene TRBV12-3 or TRBV12-4 combines with J gene TRBJ2-7. The CDR3 sequence is 15 residues long. This chain's CDR3 is CASSSLSGLSYEQYF.

The rearrangement uses TRBV7-2 and TRBJ2-5. The CDR3 totals 13 residues. In germline, CDR1 is SGHTA, CDR2 FQGNSA. The CDR3: CASSQGGVQTQYF. The variable domain in full, completed from reference TRBV7-2 and TRBJ2-5, reads GAGVSQSPSNKVTEKGKDVELRCDPISGHTALYWYRQSLGQGLEFLIYFQGNSAPDKSGLPSDRFSAERTGGSVSTLTIQRTQQEDSAVYLCASSQGGVQTQYFGPGTRLLVL.

V gene TRBV6-1 combines with J gene TRBJ2-1; TCRdb selects TRBD2, and the lack of DNA leaves this call unchecked. Germline V gene data show CDR1 as MNHNS and CDR2 as SASEGT. CDR3 size: 17 residues. CDR3 sequence: CASRPLAGEIGYNEQFF.